The rows below give T cell receptor beta chains drawn from one sample of a study of cytomegalovirus exposure and HLA in healthy donors. The data were produced by immunoSEQ multiplex PCR, yet TCRdb's version contains in-frame clones alone and is incomplete. The data hold 95,000 to 100,000 clones, with roughly four fifths observed a single time. Source material: PBMCs. The receptors originated from a man aged 45-60 years in good health and CMV-seronegative. The CDR3 runs from the conserved cysteine through the conserved F or W. A D gene is named only where the DNA matches it firmly.

v_gene	d_gene	CDR3aa
TRBV7-2	TRBD2	CASSLDAGGEQYF
TRBV5-5	.	CASSPPGTQNTGELFF
TRBV29-1	TRBD1	CSVEPGTGVYGYTF
TRBV7-2	.	CASNQGGFDEQFF
TRBV10-1	.	CASSGPRDTQYF
TRBV6-5	.	CASSYSIGRVTDTQYF
TRBV7-8	TRBD1	CASGGQGAIQLSGANVLTF
TRBV2	TRBD1	CASSFRGTTEAFF
TRBV4-1	TRBD1	CASSRRQGATNEKLFF
TRBV19	TRBD1	CASSNQGVPGELFF
TRBV5-1	TRBD1	CASSLKGGTGTDTQYF
TRBV7-2	TRBD2	CASSLPSGSIVQYF
TRBV5-1	TRBD2	CASSPGRTRWREGNNEQFF
TRBV15	.	CATSRGQGSNQPQHF
TRBV18	.	CASSPSGRRKENEQYF
TRBV5-1	.	CASSFQGPEQYF
TRBV27	.	CASSFNRAGEQFF
TRBV5-1	TRBD2	CASSLVASGGTSYEQYF
TRBV6-5	.	CASSPIRGVNSPLHF
TRBV7-2	.	CASSLNNEQFF
TRBV2	.	CASSASLSTDTQYF
TRBV7-3	.	CASSPNNYNEQFF
TRBV10-3	.	CAISGGSTSAYEQYF
TRBV9	TRBD1	CASSSGTGSGNEQFF
TRBV7-6	TRBD1	CASSFEPTGNNSPLHF
TRBV6-5	.	CASSYSVWRGTEAFF
TRBV5-4	TRBD2	CASSTGLAGGPGDTQYF
TRBV29-1	TRBD2	CSVPVSGTTDNEQFF
TRBV18	TRBD1	CASSAYRGREETQYF
TRBV30	TRBD1	CAWSVTGADTEAFF
TRBV9	TRBD2	CASSVVLAGAGNEQFF
TRBV5-4	.	CASSLWGLLGEQYF
TRBV28	.	CATRTGANVLTF
TRBV7-2	TRBD2	CASKTSGSMDEQFF
TRBV28	.	CASRSDGLRGNEQFF
TRBV7-2	.	CASLGQPNTGELFF
TRBV19	TRBD1	CASSIGMGQILTDTQYF
TRBV29-1	.	CSVRQGSDEQYF
TRBV28	.	CASRSHEPGTEAFF
TRBV4-3	.	CASSQGFTSQETQYF
TRBV28	TRBD1	CASSSFDRGYGYTF
TRBV27	.	CASSSGWSTEAFF
TRBV28	.	CASSPRLGQPQHF
TRBV2	TRBD1	CASSETGGRTEAFF
TRBV6-5	.	CASSRTRGADTQYF
TRBV7-9	.	CATDRTDTQYF
TRBV6-4	.	CASSDRDTREAYGYTF
TRBV5-4	.	CASSPKARGTQETQYF
TRBV5-1	.	CASSAETVSGANVLTF
TRBV7-6	TRBD1	CASSLTGGEETQYF
TRBV13	TRBD2	CASNLLKTSRTDTQYF
TRBV7-8	.	CASRDTKEAFF
TRBV7-9	TRBD1	CASSYSPGQGNEKLFF
TRBV15	TRBD1	CATSGRPGQLETQYF
TRBV7-3	.	CASSLEGLSYNEQFF